These 29 T cell receptor beta chains were sequenced from one sample in a study of PD-1 blockade in classical Hodgkin lymphoma. Relapses following autologous stem cell transplantation were seen in all patients, with brentuximab vedotin exposure varying. Clones were sequenced by immunoSEQ multiplex PCR, and TCRdb holds only the in-frame ones, with some missing. The top ten hold approximately 8.1% of the sample, which has fewer than 90,000 clones, about 92% seen once. Sample: peripheral blood mononuclear cells (PBMCs), taken at baseline. The receptors stem from a human donor with classical Hodgkin lymphoma.

The chain links TRBV14 to TRBJ2-1; 9 positions agree with TRBD2. The germline V gene has CDR1 SGHDN and CDR2 FVKESK. The length of the CDR3 is 16 residues. Trimming cost V 3 bases and J 4 bases; bases outside gene matches: 7. CDR3 coding DNA: TGTGCCAGCAGCCACCCGGGACTAGCTATATACAATGAGCAGTTCTTC. It codes for CASSHPGLAIYNEQFF.

The chain recombines TRBV14 with TRBJ1-3; 8 bases map to TRBD1. Germline assignment: CDR1 SGHDN and CDR2 FVKESK. Losses at the gene ends were 7 bases for V and 0 bases for J; bases not matched to a gene: 5. The CDR3 extends over 15 amino acids. CDR3 sequence (DNA): TGTGCCAGCACCCAGGGGGCAAACTCTGGAAACACCATATATTTT. Amino acids: CASTQGANSGNTIYF.

This clone occurred once. The rearrangement links TRBV4-1 to TRBJ2-7; D gene uncertain. The ends were cut back, 3 bases at V and 0 bases at J, with 6 bases in the middle. In germline, CDR1 is MGHRA, CDR2 YSYEKL. This CDR3 contains 13 residues. This CDR3 is CASSQTDSYEQYF. In DNA, the CDR3 is TGCGCCAGCAGCCAGACGGACTCCTACGAGCAGTACTTC.

The V and J genes are TRBV10-3 and TRBJ2-7; 7 bases align to TRBD2. J was trimmed by 0 bases and V by 0 bases; bases with no gene match: 8. Germline lookup yields CDR1 ENHRY and CDR2 SYGVKD. CDR3 length equals 17 residues. CDR3 nucleotides: TGTGCCATCAGTGAGTCGCCCAGCGGGGCGAGCTCCTACGAGCAGTACTTC. Its translation: CAISESPSGASSYEQYF.

This clone appeared a single time. This chain links TRBV13 with TRBJ2-7; 7 bases are shared with TRBD1. CDR1 is PRHDT and CDR2 is FYEKMQ in the germline V gene (reference sequence). With 4 bases clipped from V and 6 bases from J, the junction kept 9 bases outside the gene matches. This CDR3 comprises 14 residues. The CDR3 bases are TGTGCCAGCAGCTCCCAACCAACAGGGGCCGAGCAGTACTTC. As protein: CASSSQPTGAEQYF. Combining the CDR3 with reference TRBV13 and TRBJ2-7 gives the whole variable domain AAGVIQSPRHLIKEKRETATLKCYPIPRHDTVYWYQQGPGQDPQFLISFYEKMQSDKGSIPDRFSAQQFSDYHSELNMSSLELGDSALYFCASSSQPTGAEQYFGPGTRLTVT.

As DNA, the CDR3 is TGTGCCAGCAGTTTGGCCGCCTATAATTCACCCCTCCACTTT. It yields the protein CASSLAAYNSPLHF. This sequence joins TRBV27 and TRBJ1-6, with D unresolved. Trimming removed 3 bases at V and 2 bases at J, with 5 bases between. This CDR3 is 14 amino acids long. CDR1 is MNHEY and CDR2 is SMNVEV in the germline V gene (reference sequence).

The V call is TRBV19, the J call TRBJ2-7; D not certain. V was trimmed by 8 bases and J by 3 bases, leaving 8 bases between them. Germline CDR1 LNHDA, CDR2 SQIVND (reference sequence). This CDR3 comprises 11 residues. This CDR3 reads CASRHLYEQYF. DNA of the CDR3: TGTGCCAGTCGTCACCTCTACGAGCAGTACTTC.

This rearrangement joins TRBV11-2 to TRBJ2-3; TRBD2 might be the D (6 bases). Trimming shortened V by 5 bases and J by 2 bases, and 17 bases separated the two germline ends. Per the germline V gene, CDR1 is SGHAT and CDR2 is FQNNGV. There are 16 residues in the CDR3. Here the CDR3 reads CASSHQEGLSTDTQYF. The CDR3 region has the DNA TGTGCCAGCAGCCACCAGGAGGGCCTCTCCACAGATACGCAGTATTTT.

The chain links TRBV10-3 to TRBJ1-1; a possible D gene is TRBD1 (6 bases). Trimming took 2 bases from V and 5 from J, leaving 18 bases between them. Germline loops: CDR1 ENHRY, CDR2 SYGVKD. This CDR3 spans 16 amino acids. In DNA form, the CDR3 reads TGTGCCATCAGTGAGGTCGGGGGGGCGTTGGGTACTGAAGCTTTCTTT. It is translated as CAISEVGGALGTEAFF.

V is TRBV2 and J is TRBJ2-2; tentatively, D is TRBD1 or TRBD2 (5 bases each). This CDR3 region has 15 residues. Germline CDR1 SNHLY, CDR2 FYNNEI. V was pared by 7 bases and J by 11 bases, with 23 bases between. The CDR3 region is CASIERGTKGGELFF. Here the CDR3 DNA reads TGTGCCAGCATCGAGAGGGGTACAAAGGGCGGAGAGCTGTTTTTT.

V and J are TRBV19 and TRBJ2-1; D is uncertain. CDR1 LNHDA and CDR2 SQIVND come from the germline V gene (reference sequence). CDR3 length: 15 residues. Trimming left V 3 bases short and J 2 bases short, with 11 bases between. The CDR3 protein is CASSMSRQAYNEQFF. The CDR3 DNA reads as TGTGCCAGTAGTATGTCTCGACAAGCCTACAATGAGCAGTTCTTC. The complete variable domain, with remaining parts taken from reference TRBV19 and TRBJ2-1, reads DGGITQSPKYLFRKEGQNVTLSCEQNLNHDAMYWYRQDPGQGLRLIYYSQIVNDFQKGDIAEGYSVSREKKESFPLTVTSAQKNPTAFYLCASSMSRQAYNEQFFGPGTRLTVL.

V and J are TRBV27 and TRBJ1-5; possible D gene TRBD1, 5 bases. This CDR3 spans 14 amino acids. The germline V gene encodes CDR1 MNHEY and CDR2 SMNVEV (reference sequence). The V and J ends lost 5 bases and 6 bases respectively, with 14 bases between them. This CDR3 is CASSLSDRTQPQHF. In DNA, the CDR3 is TGTGCCAGCAGTCTGAGTGACAGAACTCAGCCCCAGCATTTT.

V is TRBV12-1 and J is TRBJ2-1. TRBV12-1 is listed as a pseudogene. This CDR3 contains 17 residues. Here the CDR3 reads CASSFANPPCQHNEQFF. CDR3 nucleotides: TGTGCCAGCAGCTTTGCTAACCCCCCTTGCCAGCACAATGAGCAGTTCTTC.

Only one count was recorded for this clone. The chain is built from TRBV19 and TRBJ1-5; D is uncertain. Germline CDR1 is LNHDA and CDR2 is SQIVND (reference sequence). Trimming took off 1 base at V and 0 bases at J, with 13 bases between the two ends. This CDR3 is built from 17 residues. In DNA form, the CDR3 reads TGTGCCAGTAGTATAGTAGAAGGTCGGGTTAGCAATCAGCCCCAGCATTTT. Its translation: CASSIVEGRVSNQPQHF.

The CDR3 region is CAWSVGISGNTIYF. The CDR3 bases are TGTGCCTGGAGTGTAGGCATCTCTGGAAACACCATATATTTT. The chain links TRBV30 to TRBJ1-3; D gene uncertain. V lost 0 bases to trimming and J lost 0 bases, with 6 bases between them. The CDR3 extends over 14 amino acids. Germline V lookup: CDR1 GTSNPN, CDR2 SVGIG (reference sequence).

This clone was observed a single time. The V call is TRBV7-9, the J call TRBJ2-5, with a tentative D call TRBD1 (6 bases). Per the germline V gene, CDR1 is SEHNR and CDR2 is FQNEAQ (reference sequence). Trimming took off 3 bases at V and 4 bases at J, with 12 bases between the two ends. This CDR3 is 14 amino acids long. DNA for the CDR3: TGTGCCAGCAGCTTGAGGGAACAGGGAGAGACCCAGTACTTC. It is translated as CASSLREQGETQYF.

The rearrangement links TRBV11-3 to TRBJ2-2; the D gene is possibly TRBD1 (6 bases). The CDR3 extends over 14 amino acids. The V end lost 6 bases, the J end lost 0 bases, and 8 bases lay between the germline ends. CDR1 and CDR2 from the germline V gene are SGHNT and YENEEA. The CDR3 sequence: CASSRTANTGELFF. The CDR3 DNA reads TGTGCCAGCAGTCGGACAGCGAACACCGGGGAGCTGTTTTTT.

The V gene is TRBV6-5, the J gene TRBJ2-5, with D unresolved. CDR1 and CDR2 (germline): MNHEY, SVGAGI. V was shortened by 2 bases and J by 5 bases, with 12 bases between the two germline ends. The CDR3 totals 14 residues. This chain's CDR3 is CASSYKGVWETQYF. The CDR3 region has the DNA TGTGCCAGCAGTTACAAGGGCGTCTGGGAGACCCAGTACTTC.

The chain employs TRBV5-1 and TRBJ2-1; D possibly corresponds to TRBD1 (6 bases). Germline CDR1 is SGHRS and CDR2 is YFSETQ. V lost 0 bases to trimming and J lost 1 base, with 11 bases between them. There are 16 residues in the CDR3. The CDR3 reads CASSLASDSSYNEQFF. CDR3 sequence (DNA): TGCGCCAGCAGCTTGGCTTCGGACAGTTCCTACAATGAGCAGTTCTTC.

The chain joins TRBV7-9 to TRBJ1-5; D ambiguous. The CDR3 consists of 14 residues. V lost 5 bases and J lost 3, with 11 bases in between. The germline CDR1 and CDR2 sequences are SEHNR and FQNEAQ (reference sequence). CDR3 sequence reads: CASSPGRNNQPQHF. DNA for the CDR3: TGTGCCAGCAGCCCTGGACGTAACAATCAGCCCCAGCATTTT.

The chain links TRBV4-2 to TRBJ2-1; D is ambiguous. V lost 0 bases and J 4 bases, leaving 10 bases between the germline ends. The CDR3 runs 15 residues. Germline assignment: CDR1 LGHNA and CDR2 YNFKEQ. CDR3 in amino acids: CASSQDVVGYNEQFF. CDR3 nucleotides: TGTGCCAGCAGCCAAGATGTAGTAGGTTACAATGAGCAGTTCTTC.

The chain has TRBV30 and TRBJ2-7, with TRBD1 matching over 9 bases. The CDR3 is 13 amino acids. Looked up from germline, CDR1 is GTSNPN and CDR2 is SVGIG (reference sequence). V gave up 5 bases and J gave up 4 bases; unmatched junction bases: 6. The CDR3 DNA follows: TGTGCCTGGGCGACAGGGGGGGGTTACGAGCAGTACTTC. It is translated as CAWATGGGYEQYF.

This clone was seen only once. V gene TRBV2 combines with J gene TRBJ2-5, with D maybe TRBD1 (6 bases). Germline V CDR1 and CDR2: SNHLY, FYNNEI. Trimming took off 10 bases at V and 2 bases at J, with 14 bases between the two ends. The CDR3 loop spans 13 amino acids. Written as DNA, the CDR3 is TGTGCCATCCTACAGGGAAAACAAGAGACCCAGTACTTC. This sequence encodes CAILQGKQETQYF.

This sequence joins TRBV21-1 and TRBJ2-3; the table assigns TRBD1, which was not confirmed against the DNA. TRBV21-1 is given as a pseudogene. This CDR3 has 16 amino acids. The CDR3 protein is CASSNRQWMWPDTQYF. In DNA, the CDR3 is TGTGCCAGCAGCAACCGACAGTGGATGTGGCCAGATACGCAGTATTTT.

The rearrangement joins TRBV4-3 to TRBJ1-6; 9 nucleotides align to TRBD1. Germline CDR1 LGHNA, CDR2 YSLEER. V was pared by 1 base and J by 10 bases, with 5 bases of the junction left unmatched. The CDR3 sequence is 15 residues long. The CDR3: CASSQVDRGFSPLHF. In DNA form, the CDR3 reads TGCGCCAGCAGCCAAGTTGACAGGGGGTTCTCACCCCTCCACTTT.

The chain has TRBV9 and TRBJ1-1; TRBD1 might be the D (6 bases). CDR3 length: 15 residues. The V gene's germline CDR1 is SGDLS and CDR2 YYNGEE. The ends were cut back, 0 bases at V and 4 bases at J, with 13 bases in the middle. The CDR3 DNA reads as TGTGCCAGCAGCGTAGCGGGGGGGGCTGGCACTGAAGCTTTCTTT. It specifies CASSVAGGAGTEAFF.

The genes are TRBV30 and TRBJ1-2; D might be TRBD1 (5 bases). The ends were cut back, 1 base at V and 8 bases at J, with 14 bases in the middle. CDR3 size: 13 residues. CDR1 is GTSNPN and CDR2 is SVGIG in the germline V gene (reference sequence). CDR3 protein: CAWSGGTAEGYTF. CDR3 nucleotide sequence: TGTGCCTGGAGTGGGGGGACCGCCGAGGGCTACACCTTC. The complete variable domain, with remaining parts taken from reference TRBV30 and TRBJ1-2, reads SQTIHQWPATLVQPVGSPLSLECTVEGTSNPNLYWYRQAAGRGLQLLFYSVGIGQISSEVPQNLSASRPQDRQFILSSKKLLLSDSGFYLCAWSGGTAEGYTFGSGTRLTVV.

The CDR3 loop reads CAISEIGTPTGQPQHF. The CDR3 region has the DNA TGTGCCATCAGTGAGATTGGGACCCCTACGGGACAGCCCCAGCATTTT. The chain has TRBV10-3 and TRBJ1-5; the D gene is possibly TRBD1 (5 bases). V lost 2 bases to trimming and J lost 7 bases, with 18 bases between them. CDR3 length equals 16 residues. Germline lookup yields CDR1 ENHRY and CDR2 SYGVKD.

The sample holds a few counts of this clone. The rearrangement links TRBV5-6 to TRBJ2-2; D remains unclear. In germline, CDR1 is SGHDT, CDR2 YYEEEE. V lost 6 bases to trimming and J lost 3 bases, with 15 bases between them. CDR3 length equals 15 residues. The CDR3 is CASTLGTFYTGELFF. CDR3 sequence (DNA): TGTGCCAGCACCCTGGGTACATTTTACACCGGGGAGCTGTTTTTT.